A selection of T cell receptor beta chains follows, all from one sample in a study of beta chain features in type 1 diabetes. Libraries were prepared by immunoSEQ multiplex PCR; TCRdb keeps only in-frame clonotypes and omits some of them. This table holds around 310,000 clones, 13% found once. Sequenced material: naive CD4+ T cells from blood. The origin of the receptors is a woman between 18 and 29 years old with type 1 diabetes. Both conserved end residues are part of each CDR3. Fields, in order: J gene, V gene, clone size, D gene, CDR3 protein, CDR3 DNA. D genes are given only for firm matches. Rows give clone size only sometimes, using once, few, many, or a class for an expanded clone.

>TRBJ2-5|TRBV27|few|TRBD2
CASRDGTSGSGGTQYF
TGTGCCAGCAGGGACGGGACTAGCGGGTCAGGGGGGACCCAGTACTTC
>TRBJ2-7|TRBV19|-|-
CASSAGVDPRQYF
TGTGCCAGTAGCGCAGGGGTGGATCCTCGGCAGTACTTC
>TRBJ2-5|TRBV12-5|few|TRBD2
CASGLSPGLAGQETQYF
TGTGCTAGTGGTTTGTCTCCGGGACTAGCGGGTCAAGAGACCCAGTACTTC
>TRBJ2-1|TRBV5-1|few|-
CASSLASTARGNEQFF
TGCGCCAGCAGCTTGGCCTCAACAGCAAGGGGCAATGAGCAGTTCTTC
>TRBJ1-5|TRBV5-6|few|-
CASTRGVNQPQHF
TGTGCCAGCACCCGGGGAGTAAATCAGCCCCAGCATTTT
>TRBJ2-1|TRBV29-1|-|-
CSVLTIPGYNEQFF
TGCAGCGTCCTGACGATCCCGGGATACAATGAGCAGTTCTTC
>TRBJ1-2|TRBV28|few|TRBD1
CASSGTGEVYGYTF
TGTGCCAGCAGTGGGACAGGGGAAGTCTATGGCTACACCTTC
>TRBJ2-1|TRBV30|-|TRBD2
CAWSIFGRVTYNEQFF
TGTGCCTGGTCTATCTTCGGGAGGGTGACCTACAATGAGCAGTTCTTC
>TRBJ1-3|TRBV6-5|-|-
CASSYQGALSGNTIYF
TGTGCCAGCAGTTACCAGGGTGCTCTCTCTGGAAACACCATATATTTT
>TRBJ2-1|TRBV6-1|few|TRBD2
CASSDPRLADSSYNEQFF
TGTGCCAGCAGTGACCCGCGACTAGCGGACAGCTCCTACAATGAGCAGTTCTTC
>TRBJ2-1|TRBV7-2|-|TRBD2
CASIWREGGGEQFF
TGTGCCAGCATTTGGCGGGAGGGGGGCGGTGAGCAGTTCTTC
>TRBJ2-1|TRBV4-3|-|-
CASSQDELQGWRGSYNEQFF
TGCGCCAGCAGCCAAGATGAATTACAGGGTTGGCGCGGGTCCTACAATGAGCAGTTCTTC
>TRBJ2-5|TRBV15|-|TRBD2
CATSRDGIAGTRGLRSVETQYF
TGTGCCACCAGCAGAGATGGGATAGCGGGCACGAGAGGGCTTCGAAGCGTAGAGACCCAGTACTTC
>TRBJ2-2|TRBV5-1|-|TRBD2
CASSFAAGVNTGELFF
TGCGCCAGCAGCTTTGCAGCGGGAGTTAACACCGGGGAGCTGTTTTTT
>TRBJ1-2|TRBV7-9|few|-
CASSFGQGPHTF
TGTGCCAGCAGCTTTGGGCAGGGGCCCCACACCTTC
>TRBJ2-7|TRBV4-1|-|-
CASSQAFITYEQYF
TGCGCCAGCAGCCAAGCCTTTATTACCTACGAGCAGTACTTC
>TRBJ1-1|TRBV28|few|-
CASSFQGTEAFF
TGTGCCAGCAGTTTTCAGGGTACTGAAGCTTTCTTT
>TRBJ2-5|TRBV7-2|-|-
CASSPVRGETQYF
TGTGCCAGCAGCCCGGTCAGAGGAGAGACCCAGTACTTC
>TRBJ2-3|TRBV18|-|-
CASSPSGSDTQYF
TGTGCCAGCTCACCCTCAGGATCAGATACGCAGTATTTT
>TRBJ2-7|TRBV6-5|-|TRBD2
CASSFGRGPWAEQYF
TGTGCCAGCAGTTTCGGGAGGGGTCCCTGGGCCGAGCAGTACTTC
>TRBJ2-3|TRBV7-8|-|-
CASSLGATDTQYF
TGTGCCAGCAGCTTAGGCGCCACAGATACGCAGTATTTT
>TRBJ2-1|TRBV11-3|few|TRBD2
CASSATGTSGKNEQFF
TGTGCCAGCAGCGCCACCGGGACTAGCGGGAAAAATGAGCAGTTCTTC
>TRBJ2-5|TRBV30|few|-
CAWSDGTLKETQYF
TGTGCCTGGAGTGACGGGACTCTCAAAGAGACCCAGTACTTC
>TRBJ2-7|TRBV7-9|few|-
CASSLAGVSYEQYF
TGTGCCAGCAGCTTAGCGGGAGTGTCCTACGAGCAGTACTTC
>TRBJ1-2|TRBV2|-|-
CASSVGQGGMNYGYTF
TGTGCCAGCAGTGTAGGCCAAGGGGGTATGAACTATGGCTACACCTTC
>TRBJ1-2|TRBV20-1|-|-
CSAKQVGYTF
TGCAGTGCTAAGCAGGTTGGCTACACCTTC
>TRBJ1-1|TRBV19|few|TRBD1
CATRTGKNTEAFF
TGTGCCACCCGGACAGGGAAGAACACTGAAGCTTTCTTT
>TRBJ2-1|TRBV29-1|few|TRBD2
CSVDRGLVHNEQFF
TGCAGCGTTGACAGGGGACTAGTCCACAATGAGCAGTTCTTC
>TRBJ1-1|TRBV18|few|-
CASSPEDSINTEAFF
TGTGCCAGCTCACCTGAGGACAGCATAAACACTGAAGCTTTCTTT
>TRBJ2-7|TRBV7-3|-|-
CASSLDSGRGSYEQYF
TGTGCCAGCAGCTTAGATTCTGGACGGGGCTCCTACGAGCAGTACTTC
>TRBJ2-1|TRBV9|few|TRBD2
CASSVGPGTSGYNEQFF
TGTGCCAGCAGCGTAGGGCCCGGGACTAGCGGGTACAATGAGCAGTTCTTC
>TRBJ1-1|TRBV5-1|-|TRBD1
CASSLGSGQDEAFF
TGCGCCAGCAGCTTGGGGTCGGGACAGGACGAAGCTTTCTTT
>TRBJ2-1|TRBV29-1|few|-
CSVGPLPQGWYNEQFF
TGCAGCGTTGGCCCTCTTCCCCAGGGTTGGTACAATGAGCAGTTCTTC
>TRBJ1-2|TRBV11-2|once|-
CASSLNGGYTF
TGTGCCAGCAGCTTAAACGGGGGCTACACCTTC
>TRBJ2-6|TRBV4-2|-|-
CASSQDRAGSGANVLTF
TGTGCCAGCAGCCAAGATCGGGCGGGCTCTGGGGCCAACGTCCTGACTTTC
>TRBJ2-1|TRBV11-2|-|TRBD2
CASSYGLAVNNEQFF
TGTGCCAGCAGCTACGGACTAGCGGTGAACAATGAGCAGTTCTTC
>TRBJ1-1|TRBV7-9|-|TRBD1
CASSFQGAGTEAFF
TGTGCCAGCAGCTTTCAGGGGGCAGGTACTGAAGCTTTCTTT
>TRBJ2-3|TRBV5-6|-|TRBD2
CASARLAGEDTQYF
TGTGCCAGCGCCCGACTAGCGGGAGAAGATACGCAGTATTTT
>TRBJ2-1|TRBV5-1|-|TRBD2
CASTLVVAGANEQFF
TGCGCCAGCACCCTTGTGGTAGCGGGAGCCAATGAGCAGTTCTTC
>TRBJ1-1|TRBV20-1|few|-
CSARRHLEAFF
TGCAGTGCTAGAAGACACCTTGAAGCTTTCTTT